This T cell receptor beta chain came from a study of shared clonotypes between healthy human individuals. Whole-study results and caveats: Investigators collected only blood, and repertoires in tissues likely differ.

CDR1 is SEHNR and CDR2 is FQNEAQ in the germline V gene (reference sequence). V lost 5 bases, J lost 4 bases, and 8 bases lay in between. This CDR3 has 12 residues. Deep-level assay runs were performed. Produced via immunoSEQ multiplex PCR; TCRdb's table is partial and in-frame only. Among 950,000 to 1,300,000 clones, under 80% were seen once, and the ten largest hold roughly 1.5%. Donors were healthy HIV-negative adults without recently reported acute infections or vaccinations. This clone was seen once. No antigen is known for it. Sequencing was carried out using memory CD4+ T cells sorted from blood. Subset denoted: CD45RA-negative fraction. J is TRBJ1-1 and V is TRBV7-9, with D possibly TRBD1 on 5 matching bases. The clonotype comes from a man aged 18 to 29 in good health. As DNA, the CDR3 is TGTGCCAGCAGCGGGGGTGGCACTGAAGCTTTCTTT. The encoded protein is CASSGGGTEAFF.